The next 9 T cell receptor beta chains were all read from a single sample in a study of OX40 agonist ivuxolimab in advanced cancers. The data were produced by immunoSEQ multiplex PCR, yet TCRdb's version contains in-frame clones alone and is incomplete. The data hold approximately 58,000 clones, with about 85% observed a single time. Sequencing was performed on CD4+ or CD8+ T cells sorted from blood, taken in a trial of the OX40 agonist ivuxolimab. These receptors originate from an adult with an advanced solid tumor such as melanoma, head and neck, liver or kidney cancer.

The chain joins TRBV29-1 to TRBJ2-1; no firm D call. The CDR3 contains 16 residues. V dropped 3 bases and J dropped 0 bases, with 15 bases sitting between them. Germline V lookup: CDR1 SQVTM, CDR2 ANQGSEA. The CDR3 loop is CSVDPDPPSSYNEQFF. DNA for the CDR3: TGCAGCGTTGATCCCGACCCTCCGAGCTCCTACAATGAGCAGTTCTTC.

The chain links TRBV5-1 to TRBJ2-3; 7 nucleotides agree with TRBD1. V trimming: 3 bases; J trimming: 2 bases; junction bases outside the gene matches: 3. This CDR3 has 14 amino acids. The germline CDR1 and CDR2 sequences are SGHRS and YFSETQ. CDR3 bases: TGCGCCAGCAGCTCCGGGACAGCCACAGATACGCAGTATTTT. It encodes CASSSGTATDTQYF.

The chain carries TRBV7-2 and TRBJ1-2; D is possibly TRBD1 (6 bases). CDR1 and CDR2 (germline): SGHTA, FQGNSA. Trimming removed 5 bases at V and 2 bases at J, with 12 bases between. This CDR3 is built from 14 residues. The CDR3 spells CASSKRQDNYGYTF. The CDR3, as DNA: TGTGCCAGCAGCAAGCGACAGGACAACTATGGCTACACCTTC.

V is TRBV20-1 and J is TRBJ2-5; no clear D gene. Judging by the DNA end, TRBJ2-7 fits better; the J call may be wrong. Germline V CDR1 and CDR2: DFQATT, SNEGSKA (reference sequence). CDR3 length equals 11 residues. The CDR3, as DNA: TGCAGTGCTAGTGGGCCCTACGAGCAGTACTTC. Translation gives CSASGPYEQYF.

The chain combines TRBV27 with TRBJ2-4, with unresolved D. Trimming pared 6 bases from V and 0 bases from J, leaving 12 bases between. Per the germline V gene, CDR1 is MNHEY and CDR2 is SMNVEV (reference sequence). CDR3 size: 15 residues. The CDR3 sequence is CASSSQILAKNIQYF. The CDR3 DNA follows: TGTGCCAGCAGCTCACAAATACTAGCCAAAAACATTCAGTACTTC.

This rearrangement joins TRBV2 to TRBJ1-5; no clear D. This CDR3 has 16 amino acids. Trimming removed 1 base at V and 0 bases at J, with 10 bases between. Germline-derived CDR1 and CDR2 are SNHLY and FYNNEI. The CDR3 DNA follows: TGTGCCAGCAGTGAAGTCAGCTACTATAGCAATCAGCCCCAGCATTTT. It codes for CASSEVSYYSNQPQHF.

This clone was seen a few times. V and J are TRBV5-4 and TRBJ1-3, with TRBD1 identical over 9 bases. The trim removed 3 bases at V and 11 bases at J, leaving 6 bases unmatched. Germline CDR1 and CDR2: SGHNT and YYREEE (reference sequence). This CDR3 region has 13 residues. CDR3 sequence: CASSSGQGEAIYF. The CDR3 DNA reads as TGTGCCAGCAGCTCGGGACAGGGTGAAGCCATATATTTT.

V is TRBV5-4 and J is TRBJ2-2, with D perhaps assigned TRBD1 or TRBD2 (5 bases each). The CDR3 covers 15 residues. Germline loops: CDR1 SGHNT, CDR2 YYREEE (reference sequence). V was shortened by 1 base and J by 2 bases, with 9 bases between the two germline ends. This CDR3 is CASSLSRDNTGELFF. The DNA for the CDR3 is TGTGCCAGCAGCTTGAGTAGGGACAACACCGGGGAGCTGTTTTTT.

This clone was detected a few times. The V call is TRBV7-8, the J call TRBJ2-7, with 12 bases identical to TRBD2. The length of the CDR3 is 15 residues. Germline trimming cut 4 bases from V and 5 bases from J; bases unmatched to any gene: 6. Germline V gene data show CDR1 as SGHVS and CDR2 as FQNEAQ. The CDR3 coding sequence is TGTGCCAGCAGCTCACTAGCGGGAGGCGGGAACGAGCAGTACTTC. Translated, it gives CASSSLAGGGNEQYF.